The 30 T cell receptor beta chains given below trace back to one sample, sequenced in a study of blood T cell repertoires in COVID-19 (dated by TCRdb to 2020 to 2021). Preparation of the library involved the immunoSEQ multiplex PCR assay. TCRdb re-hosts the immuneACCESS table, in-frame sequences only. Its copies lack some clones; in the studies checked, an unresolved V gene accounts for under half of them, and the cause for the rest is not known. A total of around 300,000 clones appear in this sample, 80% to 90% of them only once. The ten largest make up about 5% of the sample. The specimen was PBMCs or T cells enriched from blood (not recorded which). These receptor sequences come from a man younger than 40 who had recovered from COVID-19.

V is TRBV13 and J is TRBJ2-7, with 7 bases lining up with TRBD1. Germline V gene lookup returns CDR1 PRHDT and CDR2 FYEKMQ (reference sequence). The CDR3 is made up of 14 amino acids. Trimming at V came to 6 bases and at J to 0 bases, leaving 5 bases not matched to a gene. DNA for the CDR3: TGTGCCAGCAGAGGGGGCGGTTTCTCCTACGAGCAGTACTTC. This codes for CASRGGGFSYEQYF.

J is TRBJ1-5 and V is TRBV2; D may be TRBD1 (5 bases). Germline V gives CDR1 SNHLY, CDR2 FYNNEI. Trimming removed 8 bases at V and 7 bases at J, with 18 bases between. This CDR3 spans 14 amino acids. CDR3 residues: CASVPSGGGQPQHF. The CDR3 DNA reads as TGTGCCAGCGTCCCCTCTGGGGGGGGACAGCCCCAGCATTTT.

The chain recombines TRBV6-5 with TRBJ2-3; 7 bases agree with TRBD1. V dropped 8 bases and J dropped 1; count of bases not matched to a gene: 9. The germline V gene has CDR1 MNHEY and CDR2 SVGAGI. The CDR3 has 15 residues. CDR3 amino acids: CASAVGGARTDTQYF. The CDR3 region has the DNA TGTGCCAGCGCAGTAGGGGGCGCTCGCACAGATACGCAGTATTTT.

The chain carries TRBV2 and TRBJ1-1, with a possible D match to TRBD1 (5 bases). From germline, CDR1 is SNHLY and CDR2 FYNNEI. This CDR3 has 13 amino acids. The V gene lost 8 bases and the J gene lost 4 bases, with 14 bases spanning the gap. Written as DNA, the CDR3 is TGTGCCAGCCTTCAGGGTATCGGCACTGAAGCTTTCTTT. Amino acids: CASLQGIGTEAFF.

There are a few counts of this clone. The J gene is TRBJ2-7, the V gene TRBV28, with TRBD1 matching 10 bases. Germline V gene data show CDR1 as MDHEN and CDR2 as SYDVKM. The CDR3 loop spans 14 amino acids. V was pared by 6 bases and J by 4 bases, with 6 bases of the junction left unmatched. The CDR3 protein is CASRGTGEGYEQYF. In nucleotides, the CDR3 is TGTGCCAGCAGAGGGACAGGGGAAGGTTACGAGCAGTACTTC.

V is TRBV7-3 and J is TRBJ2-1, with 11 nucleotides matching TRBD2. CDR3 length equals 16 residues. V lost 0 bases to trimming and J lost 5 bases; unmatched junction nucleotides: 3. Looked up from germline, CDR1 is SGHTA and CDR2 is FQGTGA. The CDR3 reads CASSLTSGGANNEQFF. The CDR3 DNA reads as TGTGCCAGCAGCTTAACTAGCGGGGGGGCAAACAATGAGCAGTTCTTC. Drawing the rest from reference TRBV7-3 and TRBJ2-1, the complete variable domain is GAGVSQTPSNKVTEKGKYVELRCDPISGHTALYWYRQSLGQGPEFLIYFQGTGAADDSGLPNDRFFAVRPEGSVSTLKIQRTERGDSAVYLCASSLTSGGANNEQFFGPGTRLTVL.

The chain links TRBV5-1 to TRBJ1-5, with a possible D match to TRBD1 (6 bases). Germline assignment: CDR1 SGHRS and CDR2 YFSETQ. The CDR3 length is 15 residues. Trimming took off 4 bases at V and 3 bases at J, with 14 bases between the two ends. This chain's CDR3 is CASSPDGQFNQPQHF. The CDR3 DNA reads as TGCGCCAGCAGCCCCGACGGACAGTTCAATCAGCCCCAGCATTTT.

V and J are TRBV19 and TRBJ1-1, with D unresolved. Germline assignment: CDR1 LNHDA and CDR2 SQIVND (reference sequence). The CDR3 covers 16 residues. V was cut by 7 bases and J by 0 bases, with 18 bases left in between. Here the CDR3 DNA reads TGTGCCAGTACCCTGGGTCGACTCTCCATGAACACTGAAGCTTTCTTT. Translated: CASTLGRLSMNTEAFF.

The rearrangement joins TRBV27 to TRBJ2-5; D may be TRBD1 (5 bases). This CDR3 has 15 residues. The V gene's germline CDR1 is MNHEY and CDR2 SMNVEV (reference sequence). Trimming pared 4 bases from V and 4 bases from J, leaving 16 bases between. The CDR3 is CASSSRNLRGETQYF. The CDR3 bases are TGTGCCAGCAGTTCTCGAAATTTAAGGGGAGAGACCCAGTACTTC.

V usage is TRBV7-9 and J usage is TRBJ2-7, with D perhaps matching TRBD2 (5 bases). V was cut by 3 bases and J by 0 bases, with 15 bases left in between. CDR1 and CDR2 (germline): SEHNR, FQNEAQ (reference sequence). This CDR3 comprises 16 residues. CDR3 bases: TGTGCCAGCAGCTTCGAGAGTCTTGCGGGCTCCTACGAGCAGTACTTC. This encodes CASSFESLAGSYEQYF.

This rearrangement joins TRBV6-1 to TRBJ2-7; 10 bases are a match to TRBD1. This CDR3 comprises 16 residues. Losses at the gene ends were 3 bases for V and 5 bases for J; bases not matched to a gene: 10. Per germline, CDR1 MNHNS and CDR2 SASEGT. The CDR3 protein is CASSDRVRQGADEQYF. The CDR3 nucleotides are TGTGCCAGCAGTGACAGGGTGAGACAGGGGGCCGACGAGCAGTACTTC.

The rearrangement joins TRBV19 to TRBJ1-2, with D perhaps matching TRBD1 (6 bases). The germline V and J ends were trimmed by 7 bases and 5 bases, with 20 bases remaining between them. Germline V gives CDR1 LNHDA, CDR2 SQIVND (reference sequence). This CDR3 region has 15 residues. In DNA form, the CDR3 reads TGTGCCAGTACTTTAGACAGGCTGAGTTTATATGGCTACACCTTC. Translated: CASTLDRLSLYGYTF.

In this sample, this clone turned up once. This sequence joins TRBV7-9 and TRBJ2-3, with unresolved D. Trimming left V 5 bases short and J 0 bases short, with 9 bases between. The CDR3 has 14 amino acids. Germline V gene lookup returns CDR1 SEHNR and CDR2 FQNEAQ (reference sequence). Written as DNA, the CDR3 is TGTGCCAGCAGCCCCTTGTCTAGCACAGATACGCAGTATTTT. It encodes CASSPLSSTDTQYF.

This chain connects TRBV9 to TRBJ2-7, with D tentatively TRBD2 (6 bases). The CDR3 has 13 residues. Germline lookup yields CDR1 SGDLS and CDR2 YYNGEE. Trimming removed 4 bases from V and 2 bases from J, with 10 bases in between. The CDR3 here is CASSSGDAYEQYF. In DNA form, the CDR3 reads TGTGCCAGCAGCTCGGGAGATGCCTACGAGCAGTACTTC.

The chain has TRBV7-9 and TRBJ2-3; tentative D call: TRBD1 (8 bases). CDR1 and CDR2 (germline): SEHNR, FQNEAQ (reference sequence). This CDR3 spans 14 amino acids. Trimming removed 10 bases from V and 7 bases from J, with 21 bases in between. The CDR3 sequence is CATSEQGGTNTQYF. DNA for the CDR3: TGTGCCACCTCGGAACAGGGGGGGACCAATACGCAGTATTTT.

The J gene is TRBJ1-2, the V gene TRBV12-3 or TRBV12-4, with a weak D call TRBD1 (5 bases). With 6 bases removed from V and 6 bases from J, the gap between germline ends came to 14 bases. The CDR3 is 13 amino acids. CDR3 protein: CASRQGVGDGYTF. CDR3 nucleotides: TGTGCCAGCAGACAAGGGGTTGGAGATGGCTACACCTTC.

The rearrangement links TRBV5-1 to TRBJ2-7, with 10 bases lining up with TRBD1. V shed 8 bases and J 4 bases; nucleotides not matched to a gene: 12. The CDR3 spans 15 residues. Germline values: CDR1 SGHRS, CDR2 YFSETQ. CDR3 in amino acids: CARDDRGHVMYEQYF. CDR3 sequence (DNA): TGCGCCAGGGACGACAGGGGGCATGTAATGTACGAGCAGTACTTC.

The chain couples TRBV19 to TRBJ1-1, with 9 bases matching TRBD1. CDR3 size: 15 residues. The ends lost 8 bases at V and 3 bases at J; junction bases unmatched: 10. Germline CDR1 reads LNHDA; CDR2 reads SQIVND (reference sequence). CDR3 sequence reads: CASLSTRQGDTEAFF. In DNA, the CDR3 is TGTGCCAGTCTTAGCACTCGACAGGGGGACACTGAAGCTTTCTTT.

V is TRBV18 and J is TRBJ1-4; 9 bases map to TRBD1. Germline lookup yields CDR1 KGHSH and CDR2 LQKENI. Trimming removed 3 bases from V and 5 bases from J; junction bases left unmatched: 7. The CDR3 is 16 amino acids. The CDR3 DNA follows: TGTGCCAGCTCACCCAATTACGGGACAGGGAATGAAAAACTGTTTTTT. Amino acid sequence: CASSPNYGTGNEKLFF.

DNA for the CDR3: TGTGCCAGCAGCCCCCTTGATGTCGACAGGGCGTATAACTATGGCTACACCTTC. It codes for CASSPLDVDRAYNYGYTF. The genes are TRBV7-9 and TRBJ1-2; 7 nucleotides agree with TRBD1. Germline V gene data show CDR1 as SEHNR and CDR2 as FQNEAQ (reference sequence). The CDR3 runs to 18 residues. V shed 5 bases and J 1 base; nucleotides not matched to a gene: 16.

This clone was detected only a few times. CDR3 region: CASSPRRGGYTF. The DNA for the CDR3 is TGTGCCAGCAGCCCGAGACGGGGGGGCTACACCTTC. J is TRBJ1-2 and V is TRBV12-3 or TRBV12-4; D is perhaps TRBD1 (5 bases). This CDR3 has 12 amino acids. V lost 6 bases and J 8 bases, leaving 13 bases between the germline ends.

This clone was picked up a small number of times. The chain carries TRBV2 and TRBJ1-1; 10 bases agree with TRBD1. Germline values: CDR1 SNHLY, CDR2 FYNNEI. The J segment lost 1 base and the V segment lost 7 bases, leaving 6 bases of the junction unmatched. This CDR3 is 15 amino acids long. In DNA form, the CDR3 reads TGTGCCAGCAAGAGACAGGGGGCGCGGAACACTGAAGCTTTCTTT. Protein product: CASKRQGARNTEAFF.

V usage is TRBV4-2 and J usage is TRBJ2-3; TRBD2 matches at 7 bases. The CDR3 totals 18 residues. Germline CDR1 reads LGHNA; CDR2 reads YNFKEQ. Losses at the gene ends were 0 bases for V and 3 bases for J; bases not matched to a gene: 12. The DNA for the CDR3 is TGTGCCAGCAGCCAAGACGTCCCGAAGCGGGGTTCAACAGATACGCAGTATTTT. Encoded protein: CASSQDVPKRGSTDTQYF.

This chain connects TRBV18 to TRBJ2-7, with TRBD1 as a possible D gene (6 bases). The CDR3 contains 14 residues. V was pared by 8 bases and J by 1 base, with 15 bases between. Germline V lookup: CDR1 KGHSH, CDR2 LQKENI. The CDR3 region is CASNPSRGSYEQYF. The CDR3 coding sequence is TGTGCCAGCAACCCCAGCAGGGGATCCTACGAGCAGTACTTC.

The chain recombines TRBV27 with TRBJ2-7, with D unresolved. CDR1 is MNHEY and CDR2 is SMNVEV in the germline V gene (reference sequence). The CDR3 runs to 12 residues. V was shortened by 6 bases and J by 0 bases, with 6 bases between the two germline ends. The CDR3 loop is CASRGSSYEQYF. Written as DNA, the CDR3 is TGTGCCAGCAGGGGCAGCTCCTACGAGCAGTACTTC.

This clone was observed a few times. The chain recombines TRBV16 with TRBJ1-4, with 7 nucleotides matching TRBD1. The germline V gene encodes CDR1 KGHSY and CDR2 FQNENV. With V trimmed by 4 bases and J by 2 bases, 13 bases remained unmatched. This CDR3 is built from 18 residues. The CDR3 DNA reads TGTGCCAGCAGCCCCAATGACCTAAGCAGGGGGACTAATGAAAAACTGTTTTTT. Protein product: CASSPNDLSRGTNEKLFF.

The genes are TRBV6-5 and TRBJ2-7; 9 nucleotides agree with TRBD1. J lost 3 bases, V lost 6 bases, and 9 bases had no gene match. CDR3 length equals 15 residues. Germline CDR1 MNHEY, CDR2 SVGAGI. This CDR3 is CASRSSGTGNYEQYF. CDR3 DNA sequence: TGTGCCAGCAGATCGTCCGGGACAGGGAACTACGAGCAGTACTTC.

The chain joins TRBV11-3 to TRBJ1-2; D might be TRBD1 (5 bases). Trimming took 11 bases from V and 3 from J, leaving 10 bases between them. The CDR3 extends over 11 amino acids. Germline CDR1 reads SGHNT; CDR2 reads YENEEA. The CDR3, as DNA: TGTGCCCTCGGGGGATACTATGGCTACACCTTC. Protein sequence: CALGGYYGYTF.

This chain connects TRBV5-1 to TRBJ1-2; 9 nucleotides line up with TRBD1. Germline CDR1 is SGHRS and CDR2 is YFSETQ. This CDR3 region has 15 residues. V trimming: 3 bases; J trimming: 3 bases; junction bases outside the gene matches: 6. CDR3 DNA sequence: TGCGCCAGCAGCTCACAGGGGGCGCATTACTATGGCTACACCTTC. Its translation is CASSSQGAHYYGYTF.

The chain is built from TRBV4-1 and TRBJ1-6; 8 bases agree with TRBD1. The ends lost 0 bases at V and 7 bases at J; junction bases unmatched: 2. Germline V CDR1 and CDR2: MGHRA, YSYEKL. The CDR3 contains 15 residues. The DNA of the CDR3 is TGCGCCAGCAGCCAAGAACAGGGGGAGAATTCACCCCTCCACTTT. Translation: CASSQEQGENSPLHF.